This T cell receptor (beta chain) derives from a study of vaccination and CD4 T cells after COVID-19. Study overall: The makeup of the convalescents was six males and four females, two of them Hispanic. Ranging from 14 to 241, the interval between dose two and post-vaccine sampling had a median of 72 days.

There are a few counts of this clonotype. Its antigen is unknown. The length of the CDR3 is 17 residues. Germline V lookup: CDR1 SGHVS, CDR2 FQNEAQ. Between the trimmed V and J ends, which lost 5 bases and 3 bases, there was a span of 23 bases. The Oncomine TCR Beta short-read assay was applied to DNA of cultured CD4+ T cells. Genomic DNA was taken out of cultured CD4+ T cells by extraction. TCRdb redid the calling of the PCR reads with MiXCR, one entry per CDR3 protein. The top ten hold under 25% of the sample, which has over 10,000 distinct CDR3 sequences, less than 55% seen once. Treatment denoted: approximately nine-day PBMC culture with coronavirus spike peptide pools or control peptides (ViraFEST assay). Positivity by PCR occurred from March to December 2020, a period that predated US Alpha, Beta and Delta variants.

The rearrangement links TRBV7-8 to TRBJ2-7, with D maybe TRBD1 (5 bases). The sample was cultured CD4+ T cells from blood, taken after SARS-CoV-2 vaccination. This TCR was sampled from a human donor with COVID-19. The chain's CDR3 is CASSPRIDRSDDYEQYF. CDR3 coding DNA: TGTGCCAGCAGCCCCCGAATCGACAGATCGGATGACTACGAGCAGTACTTC.